This T cell receptor beta chain was sequenced for a study of T cell responses to AZD1222 COVID-19 vaccine. Notes on this clone: No antigen is known for it.

The method was immunoSEQ multiplex PCR; TCRdb's version includes in-frame clones alone and lacks a portion of them. This table holds roughly 200,000 clones, approximately 91% found once. Findings and caveats of the study: Sampling captured repertoires only after the peak T cell response. Close to half of spike-specific TCRs reportedly recognize unmutated variant regions.

Germline V lookup: CDR1 GTSNPN, CDR2 SVGIG (reference sequence). Deletions cut 2 bases from V and 0 bases from J, with 14 bases between. The CDR3 consists of 17 residues. V usage is TRBV30 and J usage is TRBJ1-6; no reliable D call. The sequence came from an adult who received the AZD1222 COVID-19 vaccine. Specimen: peripheral blood, collected 28 days after the second AZD1222 dose. CDR3 in DNA: TGTGCCTGGAGTAACGCAGCGGGAGGCTCCTATAATTCACCCCTCCACTTT. Protein sequence: CAWSNAAGGSYNSPLHF.